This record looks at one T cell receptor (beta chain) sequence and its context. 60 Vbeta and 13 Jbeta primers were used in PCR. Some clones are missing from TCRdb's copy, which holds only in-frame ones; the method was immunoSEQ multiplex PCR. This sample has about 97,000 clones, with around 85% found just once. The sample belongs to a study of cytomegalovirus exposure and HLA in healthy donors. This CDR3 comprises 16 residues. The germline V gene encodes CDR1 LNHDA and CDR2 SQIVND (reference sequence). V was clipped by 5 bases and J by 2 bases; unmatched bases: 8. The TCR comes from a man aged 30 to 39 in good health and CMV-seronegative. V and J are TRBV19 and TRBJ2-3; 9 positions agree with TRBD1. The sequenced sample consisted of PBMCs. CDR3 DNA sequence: TGTGCCAGTAGTCCCGGACAGGGGAGGGTCACAGATACGCAGTATTTT. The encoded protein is CASSPGQGRVTDTQYF.